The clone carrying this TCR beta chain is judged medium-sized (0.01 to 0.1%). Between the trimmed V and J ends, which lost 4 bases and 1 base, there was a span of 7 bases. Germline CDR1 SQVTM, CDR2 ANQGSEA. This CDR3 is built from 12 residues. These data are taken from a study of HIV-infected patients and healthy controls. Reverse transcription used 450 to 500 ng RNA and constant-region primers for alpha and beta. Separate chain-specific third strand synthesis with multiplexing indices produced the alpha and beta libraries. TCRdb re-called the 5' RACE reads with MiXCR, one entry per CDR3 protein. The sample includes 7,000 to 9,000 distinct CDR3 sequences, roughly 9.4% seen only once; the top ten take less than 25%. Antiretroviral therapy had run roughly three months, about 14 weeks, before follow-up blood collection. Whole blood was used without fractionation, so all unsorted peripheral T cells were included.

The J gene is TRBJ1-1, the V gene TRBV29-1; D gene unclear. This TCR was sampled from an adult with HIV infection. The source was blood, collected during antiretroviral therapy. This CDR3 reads CSVARQNTEAFF. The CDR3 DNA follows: TGCAGCGTTGCACGGCAGAACACTGAAGCTTTCTTT.